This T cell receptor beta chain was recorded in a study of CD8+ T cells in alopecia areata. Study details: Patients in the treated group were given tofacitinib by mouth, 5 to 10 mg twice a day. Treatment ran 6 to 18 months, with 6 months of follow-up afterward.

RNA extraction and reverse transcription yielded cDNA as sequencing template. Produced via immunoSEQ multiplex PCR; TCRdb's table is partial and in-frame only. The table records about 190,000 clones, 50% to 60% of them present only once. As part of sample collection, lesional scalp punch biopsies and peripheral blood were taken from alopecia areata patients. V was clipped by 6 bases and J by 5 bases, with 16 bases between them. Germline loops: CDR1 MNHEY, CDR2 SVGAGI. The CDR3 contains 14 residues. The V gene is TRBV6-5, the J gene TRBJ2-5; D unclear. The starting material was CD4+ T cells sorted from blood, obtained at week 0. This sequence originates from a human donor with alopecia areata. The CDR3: CASSHGPTKETQYF. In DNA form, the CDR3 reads TGTGCCAGCAGCCACGGACCCACGAAGGAGACCCAGTACTTC.